This TCR beta chain was sequenced for a study of T cells in localized non-small cell lung cancer. This CDR3 spans 14 amino acids. Trimming took 2 bases from V and 3 from J, leaving 10 bases between them. Looked up from germline, CDR1 is SNHLY and CDR2 is FYNNEI. Profiled with immunoSEQ multiplex PCR; TCRdb holds only in-frame clones, not every one. The data contain approximately 61,000 clones, 70% to 90% of them singletons. The sequencing here drew on peripheral blood, taken before any cancer treatment. This rearrangement joins TRBV2 to TRBJ1-1; D possibly corresponds to TRBD1 (5 bases). The clonotype was recovered from a woman aged 40 to 75 with stage I lung adenocarcinoma. The CDR3 loop is CASSERLGDTEAFF. The CDR3 DNA reads as TGTGCCAGCAGTGAACGGCTAGGGGACACTGAAGCTTTCTTT.